Detailed here is one TCR beta chain. What it binds is unknown. These data are taken from a study of T cell responses to AZD1222 COVID-19 vaccine. Looking at the study overall: Pooling covered second doses at about 4 or about 12 weeks.

General study points: A rise in Spike-specific TCR breadth and depth followed two AZD1222 doses.

Here immunoSEQ multiplex PCR was the method, and the copy in TCRdb shows in-frame clones only, minus some. Of approximately 92,000 clones in the sample, around 84% are singletons; the top ten hold roughly 10%. The length of the CDR3 is 15 residues. Germline V gene sequence: CDR1 MDHEN, CDR2 SYDVKM. The V gene lost 2 bases and the J gene lost 0 bases, with 10 bases spanning the gap. The V call is TRBV28, the J call TRBJ1-2; the D is unclear. The sequence was collected from an adult in good health. The sequencing used peripheral blood, collected on day 0 of AZD1222 vaccination. DNA of the CDR3: TGTGCCAGCAGTTTAGGACGACTGCCTAACTATGGCTACACCTTC. Amino acids: CASSLGRLPNYGYTF.